This TCR beta chain is drawn from a study of cytomegalovirus exposure and HLA in healthy donors (dated by TCRdb to the late 2010s). At the level of the whole study: An earlier analysis of under 600 of the donors reported 250 to 300 Gb of sequence data and 117 million unique TCR beta sequences from 190 million or so T cells. Of the 350 to 450 genotyped donors, about 80% fell in the genetic ancestry cluster associated with self-reported Caucasian donors. Typing coverage varied by locus: roughly 629-630 donors for A, B, C, DRB1 and DQB1; approximately 500 for DQA1; over 600 for DPA1; around 490 for DPB1. Donor age, sex, ethnicity and CMV serostatus were collected together with the repertoire data. Rather than drawing on any new phenotypic data, the later analysis identified candidate immune exposures from TCR beta sequences and the way those sequences occurred across donors. A later analysis re-examined previously published TCR beta repertoires from more than 600 donors and added high-resolution HLA genotyping to investigate patterns of TCR occurrence. The T cell repertoires of 666 subjects were profiled by immunosequencing and related to cytomegalovirus serostatus. In addition to the first cohort of roughly 670 subjects, a separate validation cohort of around 110 different subjects was used. An early release covering roughly 600 HLA-typed donors comprised roughly 300 gigabases of sequencing data and tens of millions of unique TCR sequences. A later genetic analysis used genome-wide SNP genotypes for about 60% of the roughly 670 donors, treating that subset as a discovery cohort. Every discovery cohort repertoire had been produced on one sequencing platform. In an earlier analysis of a few hundred of the donors, high-throughput TCR beta sequencing was used to judge whether each TCR beta V gene segment behaved as functional or pseudogenic. Both class I and class II loci were covered by HLA typing, at four-digit resolution. The study combined high-throughput TCR immunosequencing, statistical association of individual TCRs with disease status, and machine learning to predict cytomegalovirus infection status. On average, 235,054 unique TCR beta nucleotide sequences were sequenced per donor among a few hundred genotyped donors of the cohort, with about 17% of those sequences being non-productive. About 5 DR-DQ haplotypes were handled as single units for association and clustering, since linkage in the cohort was strong. The aim of the study was to test whether cataloging public T cell receptors could identify signatures of past pathogen exposure.

This clone was seen a handful of times. Its antigen has not been determined. Base qualities are missing; no much larger clone stands one base away. Trimming takes 5 bases from V and 2 bases from J, and the germline ends sit 18 bases apart. Its CDR3 holds 15 amino acids, cysteine through phenylalanine. Here the CDR3 DNA is all that survives: 45 bases in frame from base 1. For CDR1 and CDR2, the germline V gene lists SQVTM and ANQGSEA. Beyond this particular receptor, the publication reports: According to a later analysis, TCR association rates differed among HLA loci, with DRB1 alleles showing the most associated TCRs and HLA-C alleles showing the fewest. Some IMGT-functional V segments, including TRBV6-2 and TRBV6-3, could not be distinguished by the 87-base-pair reads and were therefore excluded. The authors suggested that the approach could potentially be extended to other disease states and immunological phenotypes. In a later analysis, more than 15,000 TCR beta sequences were associated with specific HLA alleles at a false discovery rate of 0.05. The earlier analysis of some 560 of the donors excluded roughly 17 rarely observed V segments, including chromosome 9 orphons, because counts were too low. According to a later genetic analysis, donors in an Asian-associated ancestry cluster had fewer N-insertions in productive TCRs than the approximately 630-donor mean. An association between a missense DCLRE1C variant and V-gene and J-gene trimming of TCR beta chains was found in a later genetic analysis and replicated in an independent cohort. In a later analysis, several top co-occurrence clusters were reported to appear linked to parvovirus B19, influenza, CMV and Epstein-Barr virus. Linkage disequilibrium might explain the correlated functional status among segregating V segments, but an unknown experimental factor could not be excluded. Strong co-occurrence of HLA alleles, especially DR and DQ, made assigning TCR associations to individual alleles difficult. The only immune exposure information available for the cohort was CMV serostatus. Most TCR sequences were observed very rarely across donors, whereas some public TCRs were present in many individuals. A further reported finding was that TCR beta sequences accurately predicted the HLA-A and HLA-B alleles for most subjects in the first cohort. A later analysis found that most CMV-associated TCR beta chains appeared HLA-restricted, with HLA associations seemingly driven largely by CMV exposure. A total of 150 to 200 TCR beta chains were listed by the study as associated with cytomegalovirus. A group of highly shared sequence variants was considered likely to be a technical artifact of the sequencing pipeline. Because some donors lacked HLA typing at each locus, the association tests relied only on the typed subset. In vitro tests confirmed that a few of the cytomegalovirus-associated TCR beta chains recognize cytomegalovirus antigens. In an earlier analysis of some 500 of the donors, most TCR beta V segments appeared in productive rearrangements about 90% or about 30% of the time, broadly matching IMGT annotations. A later analysis found that HLA-associated TCR beta chains were more clonally expanded and had lower generation probabilities than equally common non-associated chains. The presence/absence analyses assumed that sequencing depth was roughly uniform across donors, and that assumption may not be true. In this cohort, only TCR beta chains were sequenced, and detectable features were limited by the absence of alpha or paired-chain data. The classifier was reported to diagnose cytomegalovirus status with high specificity and sensitivity in both the original and validation cohorts.

The cohort was made up of about 610 healthy bone marrow donors. All cohort members were sampled while nominally healthy, although unrecorded immune exposures were likely present. The donor tested CMV seronegative, placing the donor among the 300 to 450 seronegative members of the cohort. Every donor gave a peripheral blood sample, and the peripheral blood mononuclear cells from that sample were used for TCR beta sequencing. Genomic DNA extraction from the blood cell samples was performed with the Qiagen DNeasy Blood Extraction Kit. Libraries were made using the immunoSEQ multiplex PCR assay. For the multiplex PCR, a mixture combining 60 forward primers for TCR Vbeta segments and 13 reverse primers for TCR Jbeta segments was used. The CDR3 region of rearranged TCR beta genes was amplified from genomic DNA by a multiplex PCR assay. The amplified TCR beta libraries were sequenced on the Illumina HiSeq System as 87-base-pair reads. Regarding the original processing steps: In a later analysis, tens of millions of unique TCR beta chains were counted across the 500 to 850 repertoires, and approximately 9.9 million of these chains were shared by at least two donors. Raw reads were error-corrected and collapsed into unique sequences with a nearest-neighbor algorithm that merged closely related sequences to remove PCR and sequencing errors. CDR3 sequences were aligned to IMGT reference sequences to assign V, D and J gene segments. Each retained sequence needed at least a six-nucleotide match to both a V gene segment and a J gene segment. Rearrangements were classified as productive when the CDR3 lacked stop codons and remained in frame with V and J, and all other rearrangements were classified as non-productive. Following IMGT convention, CDR3 was defined as the stretch from the second conserved V-encoded cysteine up to the conserved J-encoded phenylalanine. In an earlier analysis of around 600 of the donors, sequences lacking an unambiguous match to a single V gene segment were excluded. An earlier analysis of a few hundred of the donors called V segments functional above 56.7% productive rearrangements and segregating when the between-donor standard deviation exceeded 5%. To diagnose cytomegalovirus status from the catalog of TCR beta chain sequences, a statistical classification framework was built. V and J gene assignment, in a later analysis, came from comparing TCR nucleotide sequences with IMGT/GENE-DB human TR gene sequences. The TCRdist pipeline was used in a later analysis to assign CDR3 sequences and most-parsimonious VDJ recombination scenarios. In a later analysis, each TCR beta chain was defined by its CDR3 amino acid sequence together with its V-gene family, and reads lacking a unique V-gene family were excluded. To address suspected cross-contamination and a sequencing artifact, a later analysis removed a few hundred highly shared, low-generation-probability nucleotide sequences. A later analysis calculated a clonal expansion index for each public chain from normalized within-repertoire ranks of inferred template counts. In a later analysis, generation probabilities were computed using a VDJ recombination model fitted to out-of-frame rearrangements, and the results were checked against IGoR. In a later analysis, TCR-TCR, TCR-HLA and TCR-CMV co-occurrence was scored with hypergeometric tests, and a repertoire-size bias correction was applied to TCR pairs. In a later analysis, false discovery rates were estimated by permuting HLA or CMV assignments 20 times. In a later analysis, co-occurring TCRs were grouped using DBSCAN, with TCRdist sequence similarity added in when clustering inside HLA-allele-positive subsets. For co-occurrence clustering, repertoires with fewer than 30,000 or more than 120,000 public chains were excluded, along with five repertoires with anomalous nucleotide sharing. TCRdb's version of the immuneACCESS table is confined to in-frame rearrangements and falls short of the full clone set. An unresolved V gene accounts for under half of the shortfall where checked; the remainder is of unknown origin. That table supplies the V and J calls and clone size; D and trimming were determined from the DNA. Recorded for this sample are about 160,000 clones; about 80% of them occurred a single time. Roughly 2% of the sample lies in the top ten.

The clonotype originates from a man aged 35-49 years in good health and CMV-seronegative. The chain employs TRBV29-1 and TRBJ1-1; TRBD1 could be the D gene, as 5 bases match. The sample was PBMCs. The CDR3: CSVSPPGLINTEAFF. The sequenced DNA is TGCAGCGTTTCCCCCCCAGGGCTTATAAACACTGAAGCTTTCTTT.